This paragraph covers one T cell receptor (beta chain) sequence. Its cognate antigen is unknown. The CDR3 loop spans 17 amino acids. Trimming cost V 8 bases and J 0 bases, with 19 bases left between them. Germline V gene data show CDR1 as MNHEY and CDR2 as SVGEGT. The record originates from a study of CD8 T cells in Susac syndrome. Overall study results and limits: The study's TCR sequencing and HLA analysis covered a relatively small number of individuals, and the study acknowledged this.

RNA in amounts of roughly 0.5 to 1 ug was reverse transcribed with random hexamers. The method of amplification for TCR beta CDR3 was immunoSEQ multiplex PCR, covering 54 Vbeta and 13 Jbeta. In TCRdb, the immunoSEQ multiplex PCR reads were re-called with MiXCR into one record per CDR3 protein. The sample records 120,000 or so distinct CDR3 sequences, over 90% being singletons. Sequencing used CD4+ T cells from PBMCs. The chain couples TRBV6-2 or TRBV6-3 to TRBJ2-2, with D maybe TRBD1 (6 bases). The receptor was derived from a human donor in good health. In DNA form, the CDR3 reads TGTGCCAGCGCGAGAGCTTCAGGGGCATCGAACACCGGGGAGCTGTTTTTT. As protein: CASARASGASNTGELFF.